This TCR beta chain was found in a study of blood T cell repertoires in COVID-19. Study background: COVID-19 samples from acute and convalescent phases originated in the United States, Italy and Spain.

This clone was recorded once. Original methodology: Reference gene primer amplification yielded estimated nucleated cell counts. Sequenced by immunoSEQ multiplex PCR; TCRdb stores in-frame clones only, minus some. The DNA was the basis for D and trimming; V, J and clone size are from that table. Here the sample spans some 160,000 clones, around 81% being singletons. The sample consisted of peripheral blood. The sequence was obtained from a man between 70 and 80 years old who had recovered from COVID-19.

CDR3 in amino acids: CAYDGGETQYF. Here the CDR3 DNA reads TGTGCCTACGACGGGGGAGAGACCCAGTACTTC. The chain uses TRBV5-3 and TRBJ2-5; D is possibly TRBD2 (6 bases). TRBV5-3 is sorted into the ORF group, with uncertain function. V dropped 10 bases and J dropped 4 bases, with 11 bases sitting between them. The CDR3 spans 11 residues.